Listed here are 11 T cell receptor beta chains from one sample, sequenced in a study of molecular identifiers for immune sequencing clone quantification. TCRdb passed the PCR reads through MiXCR, listing each CDR3 protein once. The table records 45,000 to 55,000 distinct CDR3 sequences, about a third of them present only once. Sequenced material: naive CD8+ T cells from blood, with Jurkat cell RNA spiked in. Documented subset: FACS-sorted CD8+CD4-CCR7+CD45RA+ naive T cells. The source is a human donor in good health. Some libraries in this study had Jurkat cell RNA spiked in.

The rearrangement joins TRBV7-8 to TRBJ1-5, with D unresolved. In germline, CDR1 is SGHVS, CDR2 FQNEAQ. This CDR3 spans 17 amino acids. Trimming cost V 2 bases and J 1 base, with 15 bases left between them. This CDR3 is CASSLLRAAASNQPQHF. The CDR3 coding sequence is TGTGCCAGCAGCTTATTACGGGCAGCAGCGAGCAATCAGCCCCAGCATTTT.

For this clonotype: One junction end disagrees with the germline gene, perhaps due to a read error. The V and J genes are TRBV4-3 and TRBJ1-6; D perhaps matches TRBD1 (6 bases). Looked up from germline, CDR1 is LGHNA and CDR2 is YSLEER. The CDR3 length is 18 residues. The CDR3 DNA reads TGCGCCAGCAGCCAAGGTCATACCACTGGACAGACCAATTCACCCCTCCCCTTT. Its protein product is CASSQGHTTGQTNSPLPF.

V gene TRBV20-1 combines with J gene TRBJ2-7; maybe TRBD1 (5 bases). CDR3 length: 13 amino acids. Trimming took off 0 bases at V and 2 bases at J, with 8 bases between the two ends. Germline values: CDR1 DFQATT, CDR2 SNEGSKA (reference sequence). The DNA for the CDR3 is TGCAGTGCTAGAGAGGACATCCCCTACGAGCAGTACTTC. Its translation is CSAREDIPYEQYF.

For this clonotype: Possible read error: a much larger clone is one base away. The V gene is TRBV28, the J gene TRBJ1-5; D may be TRBD1 (5 bases). CDR1 and CDR2 (germline): MDHEN, SYDVKM. CDR3 length equals 14 residues. The V gene lost 8 bases and the J gene lost 7 bases, with 18 bases spanning the gap. Here the CDR3 reads CASPRWSGRQPQHF. In DNA form, the CDR3 reads TGTGCCAGCCCCCGATGGTCAGGGCGGCAGCCCCAGCATTTT.

This chain links TRBV11-2 with TRBJ2-1; 7 bases match TRBD1. The CDR3 spans 15 residues. J gave up 8 bases and V 4 bases, and 11 bases lay outside the gene matches. Germline V gene lookup returns CDR1 SGHAT and CDR2 FQNNGV. The CDR3 loop is CASSSPNRGLDEQFF. The CDR3 DNA is TGTGCCAGCAGCTCCCCGAACAGGGGTCTGGATGAGCAGTTCTTC.

This clonotype was recorded many times. V is TRBV6-5 and J is TRBJ2-2; TRBD2 matches at 7 bases. CDR3 length equals 17 residues. Germline assignment: CDR1 MNHEY and CDR2 SVGAGI. V shed 2 bases and J 6 bases; nucleotides not matched to a gene: 12. The CDR3 DNA sequence: TGTGCCAGCAGTTACACTCCCGGGACTACCCTCTCCGGGGAGCTGTTTTTT. Translation gives CASSYTPGTTLSGELFF.

This clonotype was detected many times. V is TRBV7-8 and J is TRBJ2-3; 8 bases fit TRBD1. Germline assignment: CDR1 SGHVS and CDR2 FQNEAQ. The CDR3 runs 16 residues. With V trimmed by 2 bases and J by 1 base, 5 bases remained unmatched. The CDR3: CASSLRTGYGTDTQYF. The CDR3 nucleotides are TGTGCCAGCAGCTTACGGACAGGGTACGGCACAGATACGCAGTATTTT.

This clonotype showed up just a few times. The V and J genes are TRBV28 and TRBJ1-4, with D perhaps matching TRBD1 (6 bases). Germline CDR1 and CDR2: MDHEN and SYDVKM. The CDR3 has 13 residues. The V gene lost 10 bases and the J gene lost 5 bases, with 14 bases spanning the gap. CDR3 bases: TGTGCCACCCGGGGGGGGCAAAATGAAAAACTGTTTTTT. Its translation is CATRGGQNEKLFF.

The chain links TRBV7-2 to TRBJ2-7; TRBD2 might be the D (6 bases). CDR1 is SGHTA and CDR2 is FQGNSA in the germline V gene. V shed 1 base and J shed 4 bases, with 11 bases lying between them. CDR3 length: 14 residues. The CDR3 reads CASSLGGTLYEQYF. The CDR3 DNA sequence: TGTGCCAGCAGCTTAGGGGGGACTTTGTACGAGCAGTACTTC. Combining the CDR3 with reference TRBV7-2 and TRBJ2-7 gives the whole variable domain GAGVSQSPSNKVTEKGKDVELRCDPISGHTALYWYRQSLGQGLEFLIYFQGNSAPDKSGLPSDRFSAERTGGSVSTLTIQRTQQEDSAVYLCASSLGGTLYEQYFGPGTRLTVT.

The rearrangement joins TRBV7-3 to TRBJ2-3; 10 bases match TRBD1. Germline assignment: CDR1 SGHTA and CDR2 FQGTGA. This CDR3 region has 15 residues. Trimming took 0 bases from V and 5 from J; bases not matched to a gene: 2. CDR3 in amino acids: CASSLTGQGRDTQYF. For the CDR3, the DNA is TGTGCCAGCAGCTTAACGGGACAGGGGAGAGATACGCAGTATTTT.

This clonotype was counted at least ten times. The chain joins TRBV3-1 to TRBJ2-7, with D possibly matching TRBD2 (6 bases). CDR3 length: 15 amino acids. Germline V gives CDR1 LGHDT, CDR2 YNNKEL (reference sequence). V lost 4 bases, J lost 2 bases, and 15 bases lay in between. Written as DNA, the CDR3 is TGTGCCAGCAGCCCACGCCTAGCGTTAACCTACGAGCAGTACTTC. As protein: CASSPRLALTYEQYF.